This TCR beta chain was captured in a study of T-cell reconstitution after alpha-beta-depleted transplantation in children. As it was prepared, the TCRbeta library received unique molecular identifiers. MiXCR, run by TCRdb on the PCR reads, gives a single entry per CDR3 protein. In the table there are about 500,000 distinct CDR3 sequences, 32% of which are singletons. V lost 6 bases and J lost 5; bases outside the gene matches: 14. The CDR3 runs 18 residues. The germline V gene encodes CDR1 MNHEY and CDR2 SVGEGT. Sequenced here: PBMCs from the stem cell graft donor, sampled from the stem cell graft. The chain couples TRBV6-2 or TRBV6-3 to TRBJ2-3, with 13 bases fitting TRBD2. This TCR derives from a human donor who donated a stem cell graft to a child with aplastic anemia. The CDR3 DNA is TGTGCCAGCAGCGACGGACTAGCGGGAGACCAGCCAATAGATACGCAGTATTTT. This gives the protein CASSDGLAGDQPIDTQYF.